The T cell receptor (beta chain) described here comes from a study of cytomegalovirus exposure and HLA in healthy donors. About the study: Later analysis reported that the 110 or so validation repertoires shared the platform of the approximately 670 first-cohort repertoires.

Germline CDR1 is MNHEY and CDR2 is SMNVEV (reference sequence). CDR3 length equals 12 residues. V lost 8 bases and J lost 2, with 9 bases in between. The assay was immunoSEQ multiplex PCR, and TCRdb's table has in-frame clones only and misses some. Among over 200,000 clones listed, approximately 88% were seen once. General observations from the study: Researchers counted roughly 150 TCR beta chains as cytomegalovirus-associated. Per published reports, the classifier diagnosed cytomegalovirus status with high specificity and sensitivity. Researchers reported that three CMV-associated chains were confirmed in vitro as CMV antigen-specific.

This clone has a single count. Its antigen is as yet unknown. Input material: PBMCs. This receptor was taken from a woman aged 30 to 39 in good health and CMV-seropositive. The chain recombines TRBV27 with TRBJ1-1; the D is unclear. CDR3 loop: CASRGLNTEAFF. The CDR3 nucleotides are TGTGCCAGCCGCGGACTAAACACTGAAGCTTTCTTT.